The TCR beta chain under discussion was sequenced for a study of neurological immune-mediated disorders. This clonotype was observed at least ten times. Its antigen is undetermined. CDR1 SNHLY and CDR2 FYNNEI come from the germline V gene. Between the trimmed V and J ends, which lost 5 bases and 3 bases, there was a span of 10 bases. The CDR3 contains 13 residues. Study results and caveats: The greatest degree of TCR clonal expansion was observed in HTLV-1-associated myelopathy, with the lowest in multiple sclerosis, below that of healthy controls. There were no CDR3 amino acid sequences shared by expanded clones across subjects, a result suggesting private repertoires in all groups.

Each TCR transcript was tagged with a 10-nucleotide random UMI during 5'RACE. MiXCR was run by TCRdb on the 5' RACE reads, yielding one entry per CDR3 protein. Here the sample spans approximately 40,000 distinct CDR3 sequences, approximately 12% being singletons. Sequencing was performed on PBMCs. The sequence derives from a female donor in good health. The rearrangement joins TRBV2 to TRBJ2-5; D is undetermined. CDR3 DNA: TGTGCCAGCAGTCCCCTACGGAAAGAGACCCAGTACTTC. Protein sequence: CASSPLRKETQYF. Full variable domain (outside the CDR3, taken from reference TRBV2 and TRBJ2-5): EPEVTQTPSHQVTQMGQEVILRCVPISNHLYFYWYRQILGQKVEFLVSFYNNEISEKSEIFDDQFSVERPDGSNFTLKIRSTKLEDSAMYFCASSPLRKETQYFGPGTRLLVL.